The 5 T cell receptor beta chains in this list originate from one sample, sequenced in a study of blood T cells in healthy people across ages. PCR was performed a second time for about 7 to 11 cycles using a sample-barcoded 5' primer and a J-beta primer mix. Each CDR3 protein gets one entry after TCRdb re-called the 5' RACE reads with MiXCR. This sample yields approximately 1.5 million distinct CDR3 sequences, of which 30% to 35% are seen a single time; approximately 11% belongs to the top ten. Material for sequencing was blood. The receptors come from a woman in her 30s in good health.

The chain combines TRBV7-2 with TRBJ1-2; D is uncertain. With 3 bases removed from V and 4 bases from J, the gap between germline ends came to 18 bases. This CDR3 region has 16 residues. Germline lookup yields CDR1 SGHTA and CDR2 FQGNSA. The CDR3: CASSLGTRRLRYGYTF. CDR3 nucleotide sequence: TGTGCCAGCAGCTTGGGCACGAGGAGACTCCGCTATGGCTACACCTTC.

The chain joins TRBV10-3 to TRBJ2-7; 8 bases map to TRBD2. V was clipped by 10 bases and J by 4 bases; unmatched bases: 9. The CDR3 extends over 13 amino acids. Germline loops: CDR1 ENHRY, CDR2 SYGVKD. The CDR3 is CATTGTRRYEQYF. CDR3 in DNA: TGTGCCACCACCGGGACTAGACGGTACGAGCAGTACTTC.

This clonotype was seen more than once but under ten times. The rearrangement links TRBV27 to TRBJ2-3; TRBD2 agrees at 9 bases. This CDR3 contains 18 residues. CDR1 and CDR2 from the germline V gene are MNHEY and SMNVEV (reference sequence). V gave up 3 bases and J gave up 8 bases; unmatched junction bases: 18. The CDR3 protein is CASSFLSGAGGPAVTQYF. In DNA, the CDR3 is TGTGCCAGCAGTTTCCTCTCGGGGGCGGGAGGGCCGGCGGTTACGCAGTATTTT.

V usage is TRBV11-2 and J usage is TRBJ2-7; 8 nucleotides match TRBD1. This CDR3 is 16 amino acids long. The germline CDR1 and CDR2 sequences are SGHAT and FQNNGV. V gave up 5 bases and J gave up 7 bases; unmatched junction bases: 16. In DNA form, the CDR3 reads TGTGCCAGCAGCGCAACCGGACAGGGATTCTTGGGGGAGCAGTACTTC. Its translation: CASSATGQGFLGEQYF.

The gene calls are TRBV21-1 and TRBJ2-7; the DNA was not used to check the table's D call, TRBD1. TRBV21-1 is a documented pseudogene. The length of the CDR3 is 18 residues. The CDR3 spells CASSNGTWDRDVPEAQYF. DNA for the CDR3: TGTGCCAGCAGCAATGGGACCTGGGACAGGGACGTTCCAGAGGCCCAGTACTTC.